Listed below are T cell receptor beta chains from one sample, sequenced in a study of T cells after posttransplantation cyclophosphamide. The assay was immunoSEQ multiplex PCR, and TCRdb's table has in-frame clones only and misses some. This sample yields about 22,000 clones, of which roughly 90% are seen a single time; roughly 12% belongs to the top ten. The sample was PBMCs, taken after allogeneic stem cell transplant with posttransplant cyclophosphamide. The source is a female patient younger than 45 who received an allogeneic stem cell transplant from an unrelated donor, was CMV-positive, and had no GVHD. Some of the T cells might come from the graft donor. Both conserved end residues are part of each CDR3. D genes are given only for firm matches. Clone size appears in some rows only: once, few, many, or a class for an expanded clone.

D: .; V: TRBV5-1; size: once; J: TRBJ1-5; DNA: TGCGCCAGCAGAGGGGAGGCCAATCAGCCCCAGCATTTT; CDR3: CASRGEANQPQHF
D: TRBD1; V: TRBV11-3; size: .; J: TRBJ2-1; DNA: TGTGCCAGCAGCATGGGTCGACAGGGAGTCTACAATGAGCAGTTCTTC; CDR3: CASSMGRQGVYNEQFF
D: .; V: TRBV6-5; size: .; J: TRBJ2-7; DNA: TGTGCCAGCAGTTACGGTAGCGGCAGCTACGAGCAGTACTTC; CDR3: CASSYGSGSYEQYF
D: TRBD2; V: TRBV28; size: .; J: TRBJ2-7; DNA: TGTGCCAGCAGTTTAGTTAGCGGGGGGCTCGGAGGACAGTACTTC; CDR3: CASSLVSGGLGGQYF
D: TRBD1; V: TRBV7-2; size: .; J: TRBJ2-7; DNA: TGTGCCAGCAGCTTAAGACAGGGGGCGAGGGAGCAGTACTTC; CDR3: CASSLRQGAREQYF
D: .; V: TRBV18; size: .; J: TRBJ1-1; DNA: TGTGCCAGCTCACTTACCGAGGTGGCTTTCTTT; CDR3: CASSLTEVAFF
D: TRBD1; V: TRBV4-1; size: once; J: TRBJ1-2; DNA: TGCGCCAGCAGCCTCATGGACAGGGAAATACTGGGTGGCTACACCTTC; CDR3: CASSLMDREILGGYTF
D: TRBD2; V: TRBV19; size: .; J: TRBJ2-1; DNA: TGTGCCAGTAGTACCTACGGCGGGAGTTACAATGAGCAGTTCTTC; CDR3: CASSTYGGSYNEQFF
D: .; V: TRBV5-1; size: .; J: TRBJ1-4; DNA: TGCGCCAGCAGCCCCTCGGCAGGGCGTGAAAAACTGTTTTTT; CDR3: CASSPSAGREKLFF
D: TRBD1; V: TRBV10-3; size: .; J: TRBJ2-7; DNA: TGTGCCATCAGTCCTACCGGGACAGGGGGCAACGAGCAGTACTTC; CDR3: CAISPTGTGGNEQYF
D: TRBD1; V: TRBV30; size: .; J: TRBJ1-1; DNA: TGTGCCTGGAGGGCCCCAGGGGGAAAAACTGAAGCTTTCTTT; CDR3: CAWRAPGGKTEAFF
D: TRBD1; V: TRBV4-1; size: .; J: TRBJ1-5; DNA: TGCGCCAGCAGCCAAGTACAGGGGGCTGGCCAGCCCCAGCATTTT; CDR3: CASSQVQGAGQPQHF
D: .; V: TRBV7-8; size: .; J: TRBJ1-6; DNA: TGTGCCAGCAGCTTAGAGAGTGGGGCGCATTCACCCCTCCACTTT; CDR3: CASSLESGAHSPLHF
D: .; V: TRBV30; size: .; J: TRBJ1-1; DNA: TGTGCCTGGAGTGTGAGAGGGAACACTGAAGCTTTCTTT; CDR3: CAWSVRGNTEAFF
D: TRBD2; V: TRBV2; size: .; J: TRBJ2-1; DNA: TGTGCCAGCAGTTGGGATAGCGGGGGTTACAATGAGCAGTTCTTC; CDR3: CASSWDSGGYNEQFF
D: TRBD2; V: TRBV10-3; size: .; J: TRBJ2-2; DNA: TGTGCCATCAGTGTTTGGTTGGGACTAGCGGGGAGAACCGGGGAGCTGTTTTTT; CDR3: CAISVWLGLAGRTGELFF
D: .; V: TRBV29-1; size: .; J: TRBJ1-1; DNA: TGCAGCGTTATGTACGGGGGGAACACTGAAGCTTTCTTT; CDR3: CSVMYGGNTEAFF
D: .; V: TRBV6-5; size: .; J: TRBJ1-5; DNA: TGTGCCAGCAGTCCCGACAGCTTAAATCAGCCCCAGCATTTT; CDR3: CASSPDSLNQPQHF
D: .; V: TRBV7-6; size: .; J: TRBJ1-1; DNA: TGTGCCAGCAGCGGAGATTTGAACACTGAAGCTTTCTTT; CDR3: CASSGDLNTEAFF
D: TRBD2; V: TRBV5-1; size: .; J: TRBJ2-1; DNA: TGCGCCAGCAGCTTGGGGGGACTAGCGGGGGGCGTTCTGTACAATGAGCAGTTCTTC; CDR3: CASSLGGLAGGVLYNEQFF
D: .; V: TRBV11-3; size: .; J: TRBJ2-2; DNA: TGTGCCAGCAGCGAGGATAGCGGGGAGCTGTTTTTT; CDR3: CASSEDSGELFF
D: TRBD1; V: TRBV7-9; size: .; J: TRBJ1-4; DNA: TGTGCCAGCAGCGCCCGGGGACAGGGGAATGAAAAACTGTTTTTT; CDR3: CASSARGQGNEKLFF
D: .; V: TRBV9; size: .; J: TRBJ1-6; DNA: TGTGCCAGCAGCGTAGGCCCAGGGGTCTCACCCCTCCACTTT; CDR3: CASSVGPGVSPLHF
D: .; V: TRBV29-1; size: .; J: TRBJ2-7; DNA: TGCAGCGTTGAAACAGGGTTCGAGCAGTACTTC; CDR3: CSVETGFEQYF
D: TRBD1; V: TRBV30; size: .; J: TRBJ1-5; DNA: TGTGCCTGGAGTGGATCGACAGGGGGCGCGGTTGGAAACAATCAGCCCCAGCATTTT; CDR3: CAWSGSTGGAVGNNQPQHF
D: .; V: TRBV6-1; size: .; J: TRBJ2-2; DNA: TGTGCCAGCAGTGAAGCATGGGCGGGGGCCCCGAACACCGGGGAGCTGTTTTTT; CDR3: CASSEAWAGAPNTGELFF
D: .; V: TRBV9; size: .; J: TRBJ2-7; DNA: TGTGCCAGCAGCCACGCTAAAGGACTCCCGAGCTCCTACGAGCAGTACTTC; CDR3: CASSHAKGLPSSYEQYF
D: .; V: TRBV2; size: .; J: TRBJ2-5; DNA: TGTGCCAGCAGTATACCCGGGGGTTTTGAGACCCAGTACTTC; CDR3: CASSIPGGFETQYF
D: .; V: TRBV28; size: .; J: TRBJ1-2; DNA: TGTGCCAGCAGTTTATTGTTCGCGGTAGACTATGGCTACACCTTC; CDR3: CASSLLFAVDYGYTF
D: TRBD2; V: TRBV6-4; size: .; J: TRBJ2-5; DNA: TGTGCCAGCAGTGAGTCAGGCGGGGGGTCATCGGAGACCCAGTACTTC; CDR3: CASSESGGGSSETQYF
D: TRBD1; V: TRBV6-5; size: .; J: TRBJ2-7; DNA: TGTGCCAGCAGTTACGTCGACAGGGTCTACGAGCAGTACTTC; CDR3: CASSYVDRVYEQYF
D: .; V: TRBV9; size: .; J: TRBJ1-5; DNA: TGTGCCAGCAGCGTAGGGCAGGGAGGCCAGCCCCAGCATTTT; CDR3: CASSVGQGGQPQHF
D: .; V: TRBV28; size: .; J: TRBJ2-7; DNA: TGTGCCAGCAGTTCGGCCCGGAGGGTCGAGCAGTACTTC; CDR3: CASSSARRVEQYF
D: TRBD2; V: TRBV5-6; size: .; J: TRBJ2-3; DNA: TGTGCCAGCAGCAGAGGACTAGCGGCCGCAGATACGCAGTATTTT; CDR3: CASSRGLAAADTQYF
D: .; V: TRBV28; size: .; J: TRBJ1-5; DNA: TGTGCCAGCAGTTCTCCCGGGACGGAGGGTTTT; CDR3: CASSSPGTEGF
D: TRBD1; V: TRBV19; size: .; J: TRBJ1-6; DNA: TGTGCCACGGGGACAGGGGGCGGTTCACCCCTCCACTTT; CDR3: CATGTGGGSPLHF